The clone carrying this T cell receptor (beta chain) was picked up many times. Its target is unknown. V shed 5 bases and J 1 base; nucleotides not matched to a gene: 6. In germline, CDR1 is MNHEY, CDR2 SVGEGT. The CDR3 covers 15 residues. This entry is derived from a study of T cell repertoires in cytomegalovirus infection. Regarding the study as a whole: In two of eight donors, the top clonotype was HLA-C-restricted CMV-specific.

In TCRdb, the reads were re-called with MiXCR into one record per CDR3 protein. The data contain approximately 170,000 distinct CDR3 sequences, 13% to 15% of them singletons. Material for sequencing was PBMCs. The sequence was collected from a human donor in good health (CMV status not recorded). Some clones in this sample may be carry-over from other donors' samples. V usage is TRBV6-2 or TRBV6-3 and J usage is TRBJ1-1; 8 bases are shared with TRBD1. The CDR3 region has the DNA TGTGCCAGCAGTGGACGACAGGGGAAGAACACTGAAGCTTTCTTT. This sequence encodes CASSGRQGKNTEAFF.